This is a list of T cell receptor beta chains from one sample in a study of monozygotic twins with inflammatory bowel disease. TCRdb reanalyzed the 5' RACE reads, giving one entry per CDR3 protein sequence and no DNA. The sample totals 330,000 or so distinct CDR3 sequences; its top ten clones hold 2% to 2.5%. The material sequenced was blood. The receptors stem from a human donor with ulcerative colitis or Crohn's disease, or a healthy co-twin of an affected twin (not recorded which). The CDR3 runs from the conserved cysteine through the conserved F or W.

j_call,v_call,cdr3_aa
TRBJ1-2,TRBV6-5,CASSYSTRDRSYGYTF
TRBJ2-1,TRBV20-1,CSASFAGVGPIENEQFF
TRBJ2-3,TRBV19,CASSGLEGDTQYF
TRBJ2-3,TRBV12-3/TRBV12-4,CASSPILAGEADTQYF
TRBJ2-1,TRBV27,CASRRNPGQYNEQFF
TRBJ1-6,TRBV24-1,CATSEFRGEGYNSPLHF
TRBJ2-4,TRBV30,CAWCGGPLAKNIQYF
TRBJ2-7,TRBV4-1,CASRGVRADEQYF
TRBJ1-6,TRBV11-3,CASSLAVNSPLHF
TRBJ2-3,TRBV20-1,CSASALFDSASDTQYF
TRBJ1-5,TRBV5-1,CASRAGTGEYQPQHF
TRBJ2-5,TRBV27,CASSLSSGREALLGQETQYF